This section outlines one T cell receptor beta chain sequence together with its context. Its antigen is unknown. The CDR3 extends over 16 amino acids. With 2 bases removed from V and 6 bases from J, the gap between germline ends came to 19 bases. CDR1 is KGHSH, CDR2 LQKENI, per germline. This PCR relied on a set of 60 Vbeta primers and 13 Jbeta primers. Sequenced by immunoSEQ multiplex PCR; TCRdb stores in-frame clones only, minus some. Recorded for this sample: just over 150,000 clones. These data are taken from a study of cytomegalovirus exposure and HLA in healthy donors. Findings and caveats of the study: According to an earlier analysis, most TCR beta V segments yielded productive rearrangements about 87% or about 30% of the time.

The sequence came from a man under 40 in good health and CMV-seronegative. This rearrangement joins TRBV18 to TRBJ1-2; D may be TRBD1 (5 bases). Sequencing was performed on PBMCs. The CDR3 nucleotides read TGTGCCAGCTCACCAATAAGAGAAGGGGCCAACAATGGCTACACCTTC. It yields the protein CASSPIREGANNGYTF. Filled out from reference TRBV18 and TRBJ1-2, the complete variable domain reads NAGVMQNPRHLVRRRGQEARLRCSPMKGHSHVYWYRQLPEEGLKFMVYLQKENIIDESGMPKERFSAEFPKEGPSILRIQQVVRGDSAAYFCASSPIREGANNGYTFGSGTRLTVV.